Presented here are 17 T cell receptor beta chains from one specimen sequenced in a study of neurological immune-mediated disorders (dated by TCRdb to between 2018 and 2020). Library preparation used 5' RACE. These reads were obtained on an Illumina HiSeq 2500. TCRdb reprocessing: public reads trimmed at Q25 with fastp, clones called with MiXCR, in-frame beta chains kept. Identical CDR3 proteins give one entry, which carries the most common genes and DNA. The sample records roughly 38,000 distinct CDR3 sequences, roughly 7% of which are singletons. The leading ten clones occupy around 4.5% of the sample. Material for sequencing was PBMCs. The receptor source for this set is a woman between 40 and 55 years old in good health.

This clonotype was recorded at least ten times. The V gene is TRBV18, the J gene TRBJ1-4; D is uncertain. V was cut by 5 bases and J by 0 bases, with 13 bases left in between. The CDR3 length is 16 residues. Germline lookup yields CDR1 KGHSH and CDR2 LQKENI. CDR3 DNA: TGTGCCAGCTCATTTCGCAGATGGGCAACTAATGAAAAACTGTTTTTT. The encoded protein is CASSFRRWATNEKLFF.

This clonotype has a count of ten or more. The CDR3 region is CASRRSGELFF. For the CDR3, the DNA is TGCGCCAGCAGGAGGTCCGGGGAGCTGTTTTTT. V usage is TRBV5-1 and J usage is TRBJ2-2; no reliable D call. The CDR3 is 11 amino acids. Per the germline V gene, CDR1 is SGHRS and CDR2 is YFSETQ. V lost 5 bases, J lost 6 bases, and 5 bases lay in between.

This clonotype has ten or more counts. This rearrangement joins TRBV27 to TRBJ2-2; 9 positions match TRBD2. CDR3 length equals 15 residues. Germline CDR1 is MNHEY and CDR2 is SMNVEV (reference sequence). Trimming took 6 bases from V and 0 from J; bases not matched to a gene: 2. CDR3 nucleotide sequence: TGTGCCAGCAGCCAGCGGGGGGCGAACACCGGGGAGCTGTTTTTT. Encoded protein: CASSQRGANTGELFF.

This clonotype has a count of ten or more. This chain joins TRBV5-6 and TRBJ2-7; D is possibly TRBD1 (6 bases). Germline V gene lookup returns CDR1 SGHDT and CDR2 YYEEEE. The CDR3 covers 10 residues. The germline V and J ends were trimmed by 7 bases and 5 bases, with 7 bases remaining between them. CDR3 in amino acids: CASQGNEQYF. For the CDR3, the DNA is TGTGCCAGCCAGGGGAACGAGCAGTACTTC. The full variable domain, in which reference TRBV5-6 and TRBJ2-7 provide the parts outside the CDR3, is DAGVTQSPTHLIKTRGQQVTLRCSPKSGHDTVSWYQQALGQGPQFIFQYYEEEERQRGNFPDRFSGHQFPNYSSELNVNALLLGDSALYLCASQGNEQYFGPGTRLTVT.

This clonotype was observed many times. The chain links TRBV10-3 to TRBJ2-7; D gene ambiguous. The CDR3 spans 11 residues. Germline V gene lookup returns CDR1 ENHRY and CDR2 SYGVKD. Trimming removed 2 bases at V and 7 bases at J, with 6 bases between. The CDR3 coding sequence is TGTGCCATCAGTGAGGTTGGAGAGCAGTACTTC. The encoded protein is CAISEVGEQYF.

This clonotype was seen repeatedly, ten times or more. The J gene is TRBJ2-1, the V gene TRBV24-1; D is possibly TRBD1 (5 bases). With 0 bases removed from V and 7 bases from J, the gap between germline ends came to 12 bases. Germline V gives CDR1 KGHDR, CDR2 SFDVKD. The CDR3 is made up of 15 amino acids. The CDR3 DNA is TGTGCCACCAGTGATTTGTTGCAGGGTTTGAATGAGCAGTTCTTC. Translated, it gives CATSDLLQGLNEQFF.

The sample holds many counts of this clonotype. The chain links TRBV24-1 to TRBJ2-6; TRBD1 matches 10 bases. CDR1 and CDR2 (germline): KGHDR, SFDVKD. V lost 4 bases to trimming and J lost 0 bases; unmatched junction nucleotides: 8. The CDR3 is 19 amino acids. The CDR3 loop is CATSDRDRGFSSGANVLTF. The CDR3 region has the DNA TGTGCCACCAGTGACCGGGACAGGGGATTTAGCTCTGGGGCCAACGTCCTGACTTTC.

The sample holds many counts of this clonotype. The chain recombines TRBV6-4 with TRBJ2-2, with 8 bases identical to TRBD2. The CDR3 length is 15 residues. Germline lookup yields CDR1 MRHNA and CDR2 SNTAGT. J lost 3 bases, V lost 0 bases, and 0 bases had no gene match. The CDR3 nucleotides read TGTGCCAGCAGTGACTCGGGACTAGACACCGGGGAGCTGTTTTTT. This encodes CASSDSGLDTGELFF.

There are many counts of this clonotype. V and J are TRBV12-3 or TRBV12-4 and TRBJ1-5; D ambiguous. The CDR3 runs to 13 residues. V was pared by 3 bases and J by 9 bases, with 12 bases between. CDR3 loop: CASSLGRRAPQHF. CDR3 DNA: TGTGCCAGCAGTTTGGGCAGACGGGCGCCCCAGCATTTT.

This clonotype was picked up many times. The V gene is TRBV5-1, the J gene TRBJ2-3, with 10 bases fitting TRBD2. The CDR3 has 17 residues. V lost 0 bases, J lost 4 bases, and 8 bases stayed unmatched. In germline, CDR1 is SGHRS, CDR2 YFSETQ. The CDR3 sequence is CASSLAVASGSPDTQYF. CDR3 nucleotide sequence: TGCGCCAGCAGCTTGGCGGTCGCTAGCGGGAGTCCAGATACGCAGTATTTT.

This clonotype was counted ten times or more. The chain recombines TRBV12-3 or TRBV12-4 with TRBJ2-1, with a weak D call TRBD1 (5 bases). V lost 5 bases and J lost 0, with 23 bases in between. The CDR3 loop spans 19 amino acids. In DNA form, the CDR3 reads TGTGCCAGCAGTATCGGCCCCCTTAGACAGAAAAGCTCCTACAATGAGCAGTTCTTC. Translating gives CASSIGPLRQKSSYNEQFF.

In this sample, this clonotype turned up many times. This chain links TRBV12-5 with TRBJ2-3, with D possibly matching TRBD1 (6 bases). The ends were cut back, 2 bases at V and 4 bases at J, with 10 bases in the middle. Germline-derived CDR1 and CDR2 are LGHNT and FRNRAP. This CDR3 has 14 residues. The CDR3 DNA reads as TGTGCTAGTGGTTTGTCTGGGGGCGCAGATACGCAGTATTTT. This sequence encodes CASGLSGGADTQYF.

This clonotype was seen ten or more times. The chain carries TRBV20-1 and TRBJ2-5, with D uncertain. This CDR3 region has 12 residues. Germline values: CDR1 DFQATT, CDR2 SNEGSKA (reference sequence). V was trimmed by 5 bases and J by 3 bases, leaving 10 bases between them. In nucleotides, the CDR3 is TGCAGTGCTCCGATTCGGAAAGAGACCCAGTACTTC. Translation: CSAPIRKETQYF.

This clonotype was detected a few times. A much larger clone differs by one base, so this may be a read error. The chain combines TRBV27 with TRBJ2-7, with 8 bases aligning to TRBD1. After removal of 7 bases from V and 3 bases from J, the junction contained 2 bases not matched to a gene. This CDR3 region has 12 residues. Germline CDR1 MNHEY, CDR2 SMNVEV (reference sequence). This CDR3 is CASTGGYYEQYF. CDR3 DNA: TGTGCCAGCACAGGGGGCTACTACGAGCAGTACTTC.

The table lists this clonotype with many counts. J is TRBJ2-2 and V is TRBV4-3, with TRBD1 matching 9 bases. This CDR3 is built from 16 residues. J lost 6 bases, V lost 0 bases, and 5 bases had no gene match. Germline loops: CDR1 LGHNA, CDR2 YSLEER. The CDR3 DNA is TGCGCCAGCAGCCAAGATCTTTGGACAGGGGCCGGGGAGCTGTTTTTT. As protein: CASSQDLWTGAGELFF.

Ten or more counts support this clonotype. This chain uses TRBV4-2 with TRBJ1-1; D is undetermined. V gave up 2 bases and J gave up 2 bases, with 15 bases separating them. Germline assignment: CDR1 LGHNA and CDR2 YNFKEQ. The CDR3 contains 16 residues. CDR3 in DNA: TGTGCCAGCAGCCAATCAACTTCGCAAGGTAACACTGAAGCTTTCTTT. It yields the protein CASSQSTSQGNTEAFF.

There are many counts of this clonotype. This rearrangement joins TRBV24-1 to TRBJ2-1; D gene ambiguous. Trimming left V 2 bases short and J 3 bases short, with 7 bases between. Germline V gene lookup returns CDR1 KGHDR and CDR2 SFDVKD. CDR3 length: 14 amino acids. As DNA, the CDR3 is TGTGCCACCAGTGATTCCCCAGGCTACAATGAGCAGTTCTTC. It specifies CATSDSPGYNEQFF.